These T cell receptor beta chains were read from a single sample in a study of cytomegalovirus exposure and HLA in healthy donors. Produced via immunoSEQ multiplex PCR; TCRdb's table is partial and in-frame only. Of 150,000 to 250,000 clones listed, around 80% are singletons. The material sequenced was PBMCs. Receptors originate from a man aged 25-45 years in good health and CMV-seronegative. Both conserved end residues are part of each CDR3. A D gene is named only where the DNA matches it firmly. Clone size is stated in some rows and not others, as once, few, many or a class when expanded.

TRBD2	.	TRBV2	15	TRBJ2-1	CASSATSGGNNEQFF	TGTGCCAGCAGCGCCACTAGCGGGGGAAACAATGAGCAGTTCTTC
.	few	TRBV11-2	14	TRBJ1-2	CASSLAGRVDGYTF	TGTGCCAGCAGCTTAGCAGGCCGCGTAGATGGCTACACCTTC
TRBD1	.	TRBV30	11	TRBJ1-1	CAWSEQGKAFF	TGTGCCTGGAGCGAACAGGGGAAAGCTTTCTTT
TRBD1	.	TRBV10-1	14	TRBJ2-5	CASGTGGPQETQYF	TGCGCCAGCGGGACAGGGGGCCCTCAAGAGACCCAGTACTTC
TRBD1	few	TRBV6-5	13	TRBJ1-2	CASSRTGDHGYTF	TGTGCCAGCAGTAGAACAGGGGACCATGGCTACACCTTC
TRBD2	.	TRBV7-3	16	TRBJ2-1	CASSANSGASYNEQFF	TGTGCCAGCAGCGCTAATAGCGGGGCCTCCTACAATGAGCAGTTCTTC
TRBD2	.	TRBV11-3	15	TRBJ2-1	CASSFGEGPYNEQFF	TGTGCCAGCAGCTTCGGGGAGGGCCCCTACAATGAGCAGTTCTTC
.	.	TRBV9	14	TRBJ2-7	CASSISGGLDEQYF	TGTGCCAGCAGCATCTCAGGGGGGTTGGACGAGCAGTACTTC
TRBD2	.	TRBV5-1	16	TRBJ2-3	CASSLGAGVSTDTQYF	TGCGCCAGCAGCTTGGGAGCGGGAGTCAGCACAGATACGCAGTATTTT
.	.	TRBV7-9	16	TRBJ2-1	CASSLLERSQNNEQFF	TGTGCCAGCAGCTTACTAGAGCGGTCTCAGAACAATGAGCAGTTCTTC
.	.	TRBV5-1	13	TRBJ2-7	CASSLTQRYEQYF	TGCGCCAGCAGCTTGACCCAGAGGTACGAGCAGTACTTC
TRBD1	.	TRBV5-1	16	TRBJ2-7	CASSLGRTGNNYEQYF	TGCGCCAGCAGCTTGGGACGGACAGGCAACAACTACGAGCAGTACTTC
TRBD2	.	TRBV7-3	16	TRBJ2-2	CASTKASSGSPGELFF	TGTGCCAGCACCAAAGCGTCTAGCGGGAGTCCCGGGGAGCTGTTTTTT
TRBD2	.	TRBV7-4	20	TRBJ2-3	CASSPPRASGRGSGTDTQYF	TGTGCCAGCAGCCCGCCTCGGGCTAGCGGGAGGGGTTCTGGCACAGATACGCAGTATTTT
TRBD1	.	TRBV5-4	14	TRBJ2-7	CASTLGQGNYEQYF	TGTGCCAGCACCCTGGGACAGGGAAACTACGAGCAGTACTTC
.	few	TRBV10-3	12	TRBJ2-5	CAAPGGGETQYF	TGTGCCGCCCCGGGGGGCGGGGAGACCCAGTACTTC
TRBD1	.	TRBV30	14	TRBJ1-1	CASRQGTIRTEAFF	TGTGCCTCACGACAGGGCACAATACGGACTGAAGCTTTCTTT
.	.	TRBV5-5	16	TRBJ2-7	CASSLRKTNPSYEQYF	TGTGCCAGCAGCTTACGGAAGACTAACCCCTCCTACGAGCAGTACTTC
TRBD2	.	TRBV5-1	16	TRBJ2-7	CASSRWTSGQSYEQYF	TGCGCCAGCAGCCGCTGGACTAGCGGGCAATCCTACGAGCAGTACTTC
.	.	TRBV18	15	TRBJ2-5	CASSPTKTRQETQYF	TGTGCCAGCTCACCGACTAAGACACGGCAAGAGACCCAGTACTTC
.	.	TRBV7-9	14	TRBJ1-3	CASSLDREGNTIYF	TGTGCCAGCAGCTTGGACCGGGAGGGAAACACCATATATTTT
.	.	TRBV7-3	14	TRBJ2-7	CASSLMGSGYEQYF	TGTGCCAGCAGCTTAATGGGGAGCGGCTACGAGCAGTACTTC
TRBD1	.	TRBV7-3	15	TRBJ1-2	CASSPGTAANYGYTF	TGTGCCAGCAGCCCGGGGACAGCCGCTAACTATGGCTACACCTTC
.	.	TRBV15	12	TRBJ2-1	CATSRDRGEQFF	TGTGCCACCAGCAGAGATCGGGGTGAGCAGTTCTTC
.	few	TRBV21-1	16	TRBJ1-5	CASSQDRAGGNQPQHF	TGTGCCAGCAGCCAAGACAGGGCCGGTGGCAATCAGCCCCAGCATTTT
TRBD2	.	TRBV5-1	16	TRBJ2-1	CASSTGLAGYYNEQFF	TGCGCCAGCAGCACAGGACTAGCGGGGTACTACAATGAGCAGTTCTTC
.	.	TRBV27	11	TRBJ2-1	CASSTGYEQFF	TGTGCCAGCAGCACAGGGTATGAGCAGTTCTTC
TRBD2	.	TRBV11-2	18	TRBJ2-7	CASSSPPGLAGFSYEQYF	TGTGCCAGCAGCTCTCCTCCGGGACTAGCGGGGTTCTCCTACGAGCAGTACTTC
TRBD1	.	TRBV28	16	TRBJ1-1	CASRSDRDPLNTEAFF	TGTGCCAGCAGATCCGACAGGGACCCCTTGAACACTGAAGCTTTCTTT
TRBD1	few	TRBV9	13	TRBJ1-6	CASSQDRVSPLHF	TGTGCCAGCAGCCAGGACAGGGTTTCACCCCTCCACTTT
TRBD1	.	TRBV5-4	15	TRBJ1-2	CASRPPGQGSYGYTF	TGTGCCAGCAGACCCCCGGGACAGGGTTCCTATGGCTACACCTTC
TRBD1	.	TRBV11-2	16	TRBJ2-7	CASSFPLTGGSYEQYF	TGTGCCAGCAGCTTCCCCCTGACAGGGGGCTCCTACGAGCAGTACTTC
.	.	TRBV27	17	TRBJ2-7	CASRSSGQGVLSYEQYF	.
TRBD1	.	TRBV5-4	16	TRBJ2-7	CASSLRQGSLGYEQHF	TGTGCCAGCAGCTTGAGACAGGGGAGTCTGGGATACGAGCAGCACTTC
.	.	TRBV11-2	13	TRBJ2-2	CASSSRPRGELFF	TGTGCCAGCAGCTCCAGACCTAGGGGGGAGCTGTTTTTT